These 2 T cell receptor beta chains originate from one sample sequenced in a study of blood T cell repertoires in COVID-19 (dated by TCRdb to about 2020). Libraries came from the immunoSEQ multiplex PCR assay. The immuneACCESS repertoire file appears here via TCRdb, limited to in-frame rearrangements. These files lack a portion of the clones; in checked studies, under half of the deficit traces to unresolved V genes, and the cause of the others is not known. The sample table lists fewer than 250,000 clones, approximately 86% of them with a count of one. The ten largest clones take up 0.72% of the sample. Sequencing was carried out using peripheral blood. The receptors were sampled from a man in his forties with acute or convalescent COVID-19.

The gene calls are TRBV9 and TRBJ2-1; D possibly corresponds to TRBD2 (5 bases). The CDR3 is 20 residues long. The germline V and J ends were trimmed by 3 bases and 3 bases, with 28 bases remaining between them. Germline V gene lookup returns CDR1 SGDLS and CDR2 YYNGEE. This CDR3 is CASSAPNPQELVTNYNEQFF. As DNA, the CDR3 is TGTGCCAGCAGCGCCCCAAACCCCCAGGAACTAGTCACCAACTACAATGAGCAGTTCTTC.

The rearrangement links TRBV11-2 to TRBJ1-2, with 7 bases aligning to TRBD1. The germline V gene has CDR1 SGHAT and CDR2 FQNNGV. V gave up 5 bases and J gave up 1 base; unmatched junction bases: 7. The CDR3 runs to 15 residues. The CDR3 sequence is CASSPGTEFNYGYTF. CDR3 DNA sequence: TGTGCCAGCAGCCCCGGGACAGAGTTTAACTATGGCTACACCTTC.